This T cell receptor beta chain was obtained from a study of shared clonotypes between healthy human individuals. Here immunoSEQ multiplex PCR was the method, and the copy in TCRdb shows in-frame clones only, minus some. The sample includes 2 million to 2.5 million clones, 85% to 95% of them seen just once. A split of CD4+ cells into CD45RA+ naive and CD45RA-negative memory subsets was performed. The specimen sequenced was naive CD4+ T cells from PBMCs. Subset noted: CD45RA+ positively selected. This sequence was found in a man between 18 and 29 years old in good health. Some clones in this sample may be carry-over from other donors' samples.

In nucleotides, the CDR3 is TGTGCCAGCAGCTTGGCCCTAGCGGGAGGGTACAATGAGCAGTTCTTC. Protein sequence: CASSLALAGGYNEQFF. V and J are TRBV5-4 and TRBJ2-1, with 12 nucleotides matching TRBD2. The CDR3 runs to 16 residues. Looked up from germline, CDR1 is SGHNT and CDR2 is YYREEE (reference sequence). V lost 0 bases, J lost 4 bases, and 2 bases stayed unmatched.